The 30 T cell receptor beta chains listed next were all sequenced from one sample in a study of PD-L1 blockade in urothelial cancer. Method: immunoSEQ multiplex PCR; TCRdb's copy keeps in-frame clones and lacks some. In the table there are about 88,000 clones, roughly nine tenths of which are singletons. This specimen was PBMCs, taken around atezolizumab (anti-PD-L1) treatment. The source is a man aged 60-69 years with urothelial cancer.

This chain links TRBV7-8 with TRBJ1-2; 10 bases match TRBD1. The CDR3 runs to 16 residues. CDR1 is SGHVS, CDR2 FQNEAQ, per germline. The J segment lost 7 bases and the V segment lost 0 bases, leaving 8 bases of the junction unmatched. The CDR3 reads CASSLAFGTGAPGYTF. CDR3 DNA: TGTGCCAGCAGCTTAGCCTTCGGGACAGGGGCCCCTGGCTACACCTTC.

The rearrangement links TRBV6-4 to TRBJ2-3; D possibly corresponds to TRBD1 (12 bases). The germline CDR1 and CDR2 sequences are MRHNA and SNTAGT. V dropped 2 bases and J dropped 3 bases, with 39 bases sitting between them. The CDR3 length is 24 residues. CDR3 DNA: TGTGCCAGCAGTGACAAAAAACACCGGGACAGGGGGCGCGATGCTAGCGGGGGGACAGATACGCAGTATTTT. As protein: CASSDKKHRDRGRDASGGTDTQYF.

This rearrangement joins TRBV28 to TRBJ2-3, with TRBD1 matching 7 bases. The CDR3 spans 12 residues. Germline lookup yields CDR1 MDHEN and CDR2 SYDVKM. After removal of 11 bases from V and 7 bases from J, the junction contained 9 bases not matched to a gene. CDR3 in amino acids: CAATGLENTQYF. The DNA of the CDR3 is TGTGCCGCGACAGGGTTAGAGAATACGCAGTATTTT.

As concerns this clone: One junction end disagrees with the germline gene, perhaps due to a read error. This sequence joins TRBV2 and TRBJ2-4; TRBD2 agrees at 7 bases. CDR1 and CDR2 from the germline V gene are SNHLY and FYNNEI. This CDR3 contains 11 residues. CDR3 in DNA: TGTGCCAGCAGTGATTCACTAGTGGGGGGGTTC. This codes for CASSDSLVGGF.

The CDR3 sequence: CASSPRTSGISGGTGELFF. The CDR3 DNA sequence: TGTGCCAGCAGTCCTCGGACTAGCGGGATCAGCGGTGGGACCGGGGAGCTGTTTTTT. V gene TRBV28 combines with J gene TRBJ2-2, with 12 nucleotides matching TRBD2. The CDR3 is 19 amino acids. Losses at the gene ends were 5 bases for V and 5 bases for J; bases not matched to a gene: 15. Germline lookup yields CDR1 MDHEN and CDR2 SYDVKM.

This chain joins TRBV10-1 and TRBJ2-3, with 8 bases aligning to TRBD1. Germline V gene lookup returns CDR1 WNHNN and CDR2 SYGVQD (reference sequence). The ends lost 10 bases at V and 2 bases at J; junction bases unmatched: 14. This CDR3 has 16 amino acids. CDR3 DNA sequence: TGCGCCACCAGAAAACACAGGGACAGGCCCACAGATACGCAGTATTTT. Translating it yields CATRKHRDRPTDTQYF.

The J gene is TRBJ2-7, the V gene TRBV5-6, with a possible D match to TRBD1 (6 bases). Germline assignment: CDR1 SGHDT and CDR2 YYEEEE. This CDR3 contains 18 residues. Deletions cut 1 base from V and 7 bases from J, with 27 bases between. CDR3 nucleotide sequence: TGTGCCAGCAGCTTGTTATTGGTTCAGGGGATCCCATGGCGGGAGCAGTACTTC. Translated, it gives CASSLLLVQGIPWREQYF.

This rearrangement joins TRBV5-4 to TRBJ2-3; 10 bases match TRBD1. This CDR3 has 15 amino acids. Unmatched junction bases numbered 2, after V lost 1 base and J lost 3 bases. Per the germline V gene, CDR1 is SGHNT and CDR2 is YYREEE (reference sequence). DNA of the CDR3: TGTGCCAGCAGCTTGTTGGGACAGGGGACAGATACGCAGTATTTT. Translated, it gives CASSLLGQGTDTQYF.

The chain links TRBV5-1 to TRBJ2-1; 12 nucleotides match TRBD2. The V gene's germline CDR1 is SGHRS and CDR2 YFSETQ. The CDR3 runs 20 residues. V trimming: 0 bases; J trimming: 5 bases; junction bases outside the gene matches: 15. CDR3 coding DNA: TGCGCCAGCAGCTTGGAAAGGGGGCGGTGGACTAGCGGGGTGAACAATGAGCAGTTCTTC. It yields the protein CASSLERGRWTSGVNNEQFF.

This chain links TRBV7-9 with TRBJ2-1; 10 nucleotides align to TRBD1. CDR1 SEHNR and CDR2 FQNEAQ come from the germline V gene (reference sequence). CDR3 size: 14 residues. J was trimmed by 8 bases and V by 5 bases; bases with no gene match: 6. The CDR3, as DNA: TGTGCCAGCAGCCATCGGGACAGGGGCTATGAGCAGTTCTTC. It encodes CASSHRDRGYEQFF.

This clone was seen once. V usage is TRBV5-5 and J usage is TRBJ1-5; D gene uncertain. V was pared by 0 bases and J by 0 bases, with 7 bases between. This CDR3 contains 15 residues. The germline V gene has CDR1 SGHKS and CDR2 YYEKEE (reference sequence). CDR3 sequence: CASSLGPNSNQPQHF. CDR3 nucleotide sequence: TGTGCCAGCAGCTTGGGTCCCAATAGCAATCAGCCCCAGCATTTT.

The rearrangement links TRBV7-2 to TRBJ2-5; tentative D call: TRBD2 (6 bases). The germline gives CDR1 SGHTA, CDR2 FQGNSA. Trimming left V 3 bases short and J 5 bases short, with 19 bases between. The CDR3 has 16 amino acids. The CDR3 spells CASSFEGRPLGETQYF. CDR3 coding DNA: TGTGCCAGCAGCTTCGAAGGGAGGCCCTTAGGCGAGACCCAGTACTTC.

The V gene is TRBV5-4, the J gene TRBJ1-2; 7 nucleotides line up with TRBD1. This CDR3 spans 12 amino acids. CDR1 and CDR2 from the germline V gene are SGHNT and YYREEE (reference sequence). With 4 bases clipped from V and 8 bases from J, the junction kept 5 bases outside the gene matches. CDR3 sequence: CASSPDRAGYTF. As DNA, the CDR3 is TGTGCCAGCAGCCCCGACAGGGCGGGCTACACCTTC.

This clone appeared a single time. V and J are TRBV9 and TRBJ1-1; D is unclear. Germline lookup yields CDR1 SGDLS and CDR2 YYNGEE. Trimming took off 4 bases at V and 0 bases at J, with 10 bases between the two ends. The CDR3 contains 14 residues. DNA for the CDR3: TGTGCCAGCAGCTCCCCCGGGATGAACACTGAAGCTTTCTTT. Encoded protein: CASSSPGMNTEAFF.

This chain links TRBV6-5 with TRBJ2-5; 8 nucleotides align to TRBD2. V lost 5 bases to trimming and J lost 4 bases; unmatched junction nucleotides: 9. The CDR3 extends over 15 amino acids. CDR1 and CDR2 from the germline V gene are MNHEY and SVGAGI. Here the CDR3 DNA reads TGTGCCAGCAGTCCGGGGGGGGGTTTAGGAGAGACCCAGTACTTC. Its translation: CASSPGGGLGETQYF.

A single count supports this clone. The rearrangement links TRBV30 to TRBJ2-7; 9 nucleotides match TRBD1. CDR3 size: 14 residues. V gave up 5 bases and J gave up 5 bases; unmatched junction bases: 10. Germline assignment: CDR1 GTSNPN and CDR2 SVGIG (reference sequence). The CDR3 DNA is TGTGCCTGGGCCGGGACAGGGAAGAGGAACGAGCAGTACTTC. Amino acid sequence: CAWAGTGKRNEQYF.

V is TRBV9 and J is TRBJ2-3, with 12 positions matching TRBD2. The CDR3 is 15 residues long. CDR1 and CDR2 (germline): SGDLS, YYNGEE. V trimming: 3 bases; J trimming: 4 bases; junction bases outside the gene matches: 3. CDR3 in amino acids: CASSASGGGADTQYF. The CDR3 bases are TGTGCCAGCAGCGCTAGCGGGGGGGGCGCAGATACGCAGTATTTT.

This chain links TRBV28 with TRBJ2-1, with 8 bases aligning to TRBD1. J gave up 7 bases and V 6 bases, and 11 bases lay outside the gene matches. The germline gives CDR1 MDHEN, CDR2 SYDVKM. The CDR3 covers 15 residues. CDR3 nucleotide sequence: TGTGCCAGCAGCACCTTTCCCGACAGGGGTAATGAGCAGTTCTTC. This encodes CASSTFPDRGNEQFF.

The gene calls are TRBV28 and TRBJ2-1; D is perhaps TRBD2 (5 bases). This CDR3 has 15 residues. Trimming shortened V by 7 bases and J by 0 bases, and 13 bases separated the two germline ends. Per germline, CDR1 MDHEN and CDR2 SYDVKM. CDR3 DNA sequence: TGTGCCAGCACCCTTAGCGATAGCTCCTACAATGAGCAGTTCTTC. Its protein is CASTLSDSSYNEQFF.

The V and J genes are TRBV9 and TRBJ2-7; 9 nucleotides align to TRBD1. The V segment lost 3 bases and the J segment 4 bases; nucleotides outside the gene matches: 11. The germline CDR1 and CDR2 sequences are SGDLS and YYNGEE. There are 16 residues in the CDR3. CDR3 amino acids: CASSAAEAGQGYEQYF. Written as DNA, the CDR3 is TGTGCCAGCAGCGCAGCTGAAGCGGGACAGGGTTACGAGCAGTACTTC.

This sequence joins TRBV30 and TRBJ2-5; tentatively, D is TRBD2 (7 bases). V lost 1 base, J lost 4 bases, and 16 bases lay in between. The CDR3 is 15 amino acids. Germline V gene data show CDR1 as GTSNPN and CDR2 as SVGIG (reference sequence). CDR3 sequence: CAWSALRGGAETQYF. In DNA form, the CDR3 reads TGTGCCTGGAGTGCCCTGAGGGGGGGGGCAGAGACCCAGTACTTC.

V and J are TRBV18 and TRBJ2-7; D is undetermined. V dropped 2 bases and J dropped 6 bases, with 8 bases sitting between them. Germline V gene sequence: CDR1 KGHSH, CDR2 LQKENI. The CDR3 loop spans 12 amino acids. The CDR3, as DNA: TGTGCCAGCTCACCAGACACCTTCGAGCAGTACTTC. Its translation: CASSPDTFEQYF.

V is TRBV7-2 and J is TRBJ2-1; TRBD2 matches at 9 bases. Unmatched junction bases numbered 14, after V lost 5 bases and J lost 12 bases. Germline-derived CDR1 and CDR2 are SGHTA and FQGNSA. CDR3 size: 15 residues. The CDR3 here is CASSPTASGVLLQFF. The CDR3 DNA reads TGTGCCAGCAGCCCTACGGCTAGCGGGGTACTTCTGCAGTTCTTC.

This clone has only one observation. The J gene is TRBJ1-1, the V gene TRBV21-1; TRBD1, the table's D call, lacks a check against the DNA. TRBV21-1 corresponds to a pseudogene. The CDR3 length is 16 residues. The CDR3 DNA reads TGTGCCAGCAGCAAAGCGCTTGGCCCCTTGAACACTGAAGCTTTCTTT. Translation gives CASSKALGPLNTEAFF.

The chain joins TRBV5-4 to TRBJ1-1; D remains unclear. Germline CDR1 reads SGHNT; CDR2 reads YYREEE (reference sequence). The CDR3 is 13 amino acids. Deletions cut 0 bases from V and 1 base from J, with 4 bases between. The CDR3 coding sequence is TGTGCCAGCAGCTTGGACAGGAACACTGAAGCTTTCTTT. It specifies CASSLDRNTEAFF.

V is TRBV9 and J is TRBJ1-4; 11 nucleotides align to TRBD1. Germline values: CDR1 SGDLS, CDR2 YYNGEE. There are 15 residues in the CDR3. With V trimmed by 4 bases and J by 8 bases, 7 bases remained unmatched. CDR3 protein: CASSLRTGGEEKLFF. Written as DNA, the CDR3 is TGTGCCAGCAGCTTACGGACAGGGGGCGAGGAAAAACTGTTTTTT.

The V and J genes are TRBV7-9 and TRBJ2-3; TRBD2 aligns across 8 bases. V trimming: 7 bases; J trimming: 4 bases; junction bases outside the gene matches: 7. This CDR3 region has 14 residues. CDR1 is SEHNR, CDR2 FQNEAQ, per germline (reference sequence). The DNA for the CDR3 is TGTGCCAGCAATGAGCGGGGGTTAGCAGATACGCAGTATTTT. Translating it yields CASNERGLADTQYF.

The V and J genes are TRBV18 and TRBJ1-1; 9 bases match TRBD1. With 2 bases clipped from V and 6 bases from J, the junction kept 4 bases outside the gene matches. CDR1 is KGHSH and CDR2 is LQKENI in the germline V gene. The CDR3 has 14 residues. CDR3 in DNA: TGTGCCAGCTCACCAGACAGGGGGTATTCTGAAGCTTTCTTT. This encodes CASSPDRGYSEAFF.

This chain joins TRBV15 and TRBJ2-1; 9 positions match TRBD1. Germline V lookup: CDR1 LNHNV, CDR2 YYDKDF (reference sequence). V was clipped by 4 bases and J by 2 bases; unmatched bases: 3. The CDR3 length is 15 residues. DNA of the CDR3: TGTGCCACCAGCAAGGGACAGGGCACCTACAATGAGCAGTTCTTC. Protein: CATSKGQGTYNEQFF.

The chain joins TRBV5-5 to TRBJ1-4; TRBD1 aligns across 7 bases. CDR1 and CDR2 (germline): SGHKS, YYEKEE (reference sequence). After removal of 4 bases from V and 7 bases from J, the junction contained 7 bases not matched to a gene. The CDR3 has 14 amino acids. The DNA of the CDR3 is TGTGCCAGCAGCGCAACAGGGGCGGGTGAAAAACTGTTTTTT. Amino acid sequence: CASSATGAGEKLFF.